This TCR beta chain derives from a study of control samples from healthy donors and cancer patients (dated by TCRdb to the early 2020s). The library was generated by the immunoSEQ multiplex PCR assay. TCRdb provides this immuneACCESS table in a form limited to in-frame rearrangements. Some clones are lacking; in checked studies, under half of them reflect an unresolved V gene, and why the rest are absent is not known. This sample comprises about 97,000 clones, approximately 90% of them detected only once. Clones ranked in the top ten supply approximately 8.4% of the sample. The CDR1 and CDR2 encoded by the germline V gene are SGHTA and FQGNSA. Counted from cysteine to phenylalanine, this CDR3 has 10 amino acids. Kept here is only the CDR3 DNA, which spans 30 bases and is read in frame from base 1. V is clipped by 5 bases and J by 10 bases, and the sequence between their germline boundaries is 6 bases long.

For this clone: Its target antigen remains unknown. Per-base qualities were not stored, and no clone one base away is much larger.

The rearrangement combines TRBV7-2 with TRBJ2-1, with no confident D gene call. This receptor was taken from a man aged 30 to 45 in good health. The sequencing input was blood. The DNA sequence follows: TGTGCCAGCAGCCCCGTGGAGCAGTTCTTC. This gives the protein CASSPVEQFF. When the CDR3 is completed using the reference TRBV7-2 and TRBJ2-1 genes on either side, the full variable domain is GAGVSQSPSNKVTEKGKDVELRCDPISGHTALYWYRQSLGQGLEFLIYFQGNSAPDKSGLPSDRFSAERTGGSVSTLTIQRTQQEDSAVYLCASSPVEQFFGPGTRLTVL.